The 2 T cell receptor beta chains in this list originate from one sample, sequenced in a study of blood T cell repertoires in COVID-19. Profiled with immunoSEQ multiplex PCR; TCRdb holds only in-frame clones, not every one. The table lists 110,000 to 150,000 clones, about 87% of them singletons. The source material was peripheral blood. These receptors came from a human donor in a cohort sampled during active COVID-19.

This clone was seen just once. The chain is built from TRBV3-1 (or the pseudogene TRBV3-2) and TRBJ2-1; 7 bases agree with TRBD2. Germline loops: CDR1 LGHDT, CDR2 YNNKEL (reference sequence). The CDR3 spans 18 residues. V gave up 4 bases and J gave up 4 bases; unmatched junction bases: 16. In DNA form, the CDR3 reads TGTGCCAGCAGCCCCTCGACTAGCCGGTTCGGGGGTTACAATGAGCAGTTCTTC. This sequence encodes CASSPSTSRFGGYNEQFF.

This clone has a handful of counts. The chain recombines TRBV18 with TRBJ1-5; 7 nucleotides agree with TRBD1. V shed 2 bases and J 3 bases; nucleotides not matched to a gene: 4. Germline V gene lookup returns CDR1 KGHSH and CDR2 LQKENI. The CDR3 is 15 amino acids. This CDR3 reads CASSPEQGINQPQHF. The DNA for the CDR3 is TGTGCCAGCTCACCAGAACAGGGGATCAATCAGCCCCAGCATTTT.